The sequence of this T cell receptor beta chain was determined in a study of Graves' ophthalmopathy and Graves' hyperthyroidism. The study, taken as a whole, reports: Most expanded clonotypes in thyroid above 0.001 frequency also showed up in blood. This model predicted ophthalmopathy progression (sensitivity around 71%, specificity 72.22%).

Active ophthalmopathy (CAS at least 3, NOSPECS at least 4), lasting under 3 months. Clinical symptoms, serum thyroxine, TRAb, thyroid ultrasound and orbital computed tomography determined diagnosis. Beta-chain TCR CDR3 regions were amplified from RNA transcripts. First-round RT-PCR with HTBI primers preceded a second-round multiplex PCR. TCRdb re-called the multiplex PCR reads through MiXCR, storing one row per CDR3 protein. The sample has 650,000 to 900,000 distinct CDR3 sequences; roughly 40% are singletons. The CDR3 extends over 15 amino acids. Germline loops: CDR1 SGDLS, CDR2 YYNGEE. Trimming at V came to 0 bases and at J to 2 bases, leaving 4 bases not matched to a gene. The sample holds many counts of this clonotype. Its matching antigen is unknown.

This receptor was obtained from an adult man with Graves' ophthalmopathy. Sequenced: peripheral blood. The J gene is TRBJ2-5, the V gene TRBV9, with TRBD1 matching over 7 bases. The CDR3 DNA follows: TGTGCCAGCAGCGTAGGGCCAGGGGGACAAGAGACCCAGTACTTC. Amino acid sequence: CASSVGPGGQETQYF.